These 11 T cell receptor beta chains came from one sample sequenced in a study of beta chain features in type 1 diabetes. Study-level points and caveats: For Type 1 diabetes patients, all four CD4+ subsets carried TCRB CDR3s that were moderately but significantly shorter.

These receptors have no identified antigens. Isolated RNA was reverse transcribed in full, so expressed TCRB transcripts were sequenced. The protocol was immunoSEQ multiplex PCR, while the TCRdb copy is restricted to in-frame clones and leaves out a portion. The sample consists of fewer than 450,000 clones, 13% of them appearing once. Sequenced: naive CD4+ T cells from blood. Source of these receptors: a woman between 18 and 29 years old with type 1 diabetes.

There are a few counts of this clone. The chain couples TRBV18 to TRBJ2-7; the match to TRBD2 covers 10 bases. Germline values: CDR1 KGHSH, CDR2 LQKENI. V gave up 3 bases and J gave up 3 bases; unmatched junction bases: 8. The CDR3 runs to 16 residues. Here the CDR3 reads CASSPSASGRNYEQYF. CDR3 bases: TGTGCCAGCTCACCGTCGGCTAGCGGGAGAAACTACGAGCAGTACTTC.

The chain employs TRBV30 and TRBJ2-2; 11 nucleotides align to TRBD2. The CDR3 totals 14 residues. CDR1 is GTSNPN and CDR2 is SVGIG in the germline V gene (reference sequence). Trimming at V came to 3 bases and at J to 6 bases, leaving 3 bases not matched to a gene. This chain's CDR3 is CAWRTLAGAGELFF. CDR3 bases: TGTGCCTGGAGGACACTAGCGGGAGCCGGGGAGCTGTTTTTT. The variable domain in full, with the rest retrieved from reference TRBV30 and TRBJ2-2, is SQTIHQWPATLVQPVGSPLSLECTVEGTSNPNLYWYRQAAGRGLQLLFYSVGIGQISSEVPQNLSASRPQDRQFILSSKKLLLSDSGFYLCAWRTLAGAGELFFGEGSRLTVL.

V and J are TRBV30 and TRBJ2-1, with 8 bases matching TRBD2. Germline V gene data show CDR1 as GTSNPN and CDR2 as SVGIG (reference sequence). The ends lost 4 bases at V and 8 bases at J; junction bases unmatched: 10. The CDR3 totals 14 residues. CDR3 loop: CAWKSGGPWDEQFF. DNA for the CDR3: TGTGCCTGGAAGTCGGGAGGGCCGTGGGATGAGCAGTTCTTC.

This CDR3 reads CASSVAGVNNEQFF. The DNA of the CDR3 is TGTGCCAGCAGTGTTGCAGGGGTAAACAATGAGCAGTTCTTC. The genes are TRBV2 and TRBJ2-1, with D possibly being TRBD1 (6 bases). The ends were cut back, 4 bases at V and 5 bases at J, with 12 bases in the middle. CDR3 length: 14 amino acids. The germline V gene has CDR1 SNHLY and CDR2 FYNNEI. Looking up the rest from reference TRBV2 and TRBJ2-1 gives the full variable domain: EPEVTQTPSHQVTQMGQEVILRCVPISNHLYFYWYRQILGQKVEFLVSFYNNEISEKSEIFDDQFSVERPDGSNFTLKIRSTKLEDSAMYFCASSVAGVNNEQFFGPGTRLTVL.

The chain has TRBV18 and TRBJ1-2; D remains unclear. Germline loops: CDR1 KGHSH, CDR2 LQKENI. The CDR3 extends over 14 amino acids. Trimming removed 6 bases at V and 7 bases at J, with 18 bases between. The CDR3, as DNA: TGTGCCAGCTCCTTAGCGGATGATTCGAGTGGCTACACCTTC. Translating it yields CASSLADDSSGYTF.

CDR3 DNA sequence: TGTGCCAGCAGCTTAGCCCCGAGCGGGAGAGGGTACAATGAGCAGTTCTTC. Translation gives CASSLAPSGRGYNEQFF. The chain joins TRBV7-2 to TRBJ2-1, with 8 bases lining up with TRBD2. Germline lookup yields CDR1 SGHTA and CDR2 FQGNSA. CDR3 size: 17 residues. With V trimmed by 0 bases and J by 4 bases, 8 bases remained unmatched.

This rearrangement joins TRBV27 to TRBJ2-6, with a weak D call TRBD1 (5 bases). Germline loops: CDR1 MNHEY, CDR2 SMNVEV (reference sequence). CDR3 size: 17 residues. Trimming shortened V by 5 bases and J by 7 bases, and 21 bases separated the two germline ends. CDR3 coding DNA: TGTGCCAGCAGTCGCTGGGTACAGGCAACCTTAGCCAACGTCCTGACTTTC. This sequence encodes CASSRWVQATLANVLTF.

This rearrangement joins TRBV9 to TRBJ1-2, with D perhaps matching TRBD1 (5 bases). Trimming pared 4 bases from V and 2 bases from J, leaving 18 bases between. This CDR3 is built from 16 residues. CDR1 and CDR2 from the germline V gene are SGDLS and YYNGEE. The CDR3 DNA reads as TGTGCCAGCAGCCCCCAGACGGGGGGGAAGAACTATGGCTACACCTTC. Its protein is CASSPQTGGKNYGYTF.

The V call is TRBV13, the J call TRBJ2-5; D perhaps matches TRBD2 (5 bases). Trimming stripped 3 bases from V and 5 bases from J, with 10 bases between. The CDR3 runs 13 residues. Germline values: CDR1 PRHDT, CDR2 FYEKMQ (reference sequence). This CDR3 is CASSLREWETQYF. CDR3 DNA: TGTGCCAGCAGCTTGAGGGAGTGGGAGACCCAGTACTTC.

This clone occurred a few times. The sample contains more than one DNA sequence encoding this CDR3. The chain is built from TRBV9 and TRBJ2-5, with 13 bases matching TRBD2. CDR1 SGDLS and CDR2 YYNGEE come from the germline V gene. The CDR3 is made up of 16 amino acids. The junction had 8 bases not matched to a gene; V was cut back by 4 bases and J by 5 bases. The CDR3 protein is CASSLGLAGVVETQYF. CDR3 DNA sequence: TGTGCCAGCAGCCTCGGACTAGCGGGAGTAGTGGAGACCCAGTACTTC.

J is TRBJ1-1 and V is TRBV19, with D possibly matching TRBD1 (6 bases). The V end lost 5 bases, the J end lost 6 bases, and 22 bases lay between the germline ends. This CDR3 has 16 residues. Germline V gene lookup returns CDR1 LNHDA and CDR2 SQIVND (reference sequence). CDR3 region: CASSPDAIGGRPEAFF. CDR3 DNA: TGTGCCAGTAGTCCGGATGCGATAGGGGGACGCCCTGAAGCTTTCTTT.